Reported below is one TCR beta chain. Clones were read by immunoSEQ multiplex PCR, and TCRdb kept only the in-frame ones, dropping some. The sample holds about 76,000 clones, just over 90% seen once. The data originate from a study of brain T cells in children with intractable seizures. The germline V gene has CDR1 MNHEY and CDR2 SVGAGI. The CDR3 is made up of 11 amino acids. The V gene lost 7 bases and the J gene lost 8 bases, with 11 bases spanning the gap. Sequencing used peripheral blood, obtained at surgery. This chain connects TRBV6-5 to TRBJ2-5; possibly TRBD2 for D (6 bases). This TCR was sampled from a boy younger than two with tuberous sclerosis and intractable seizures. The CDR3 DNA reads TGTGCCAGCACGGGCGGGGAAACCCAGTACTTC. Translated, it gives CASTGGETQYF.